Below, 31 T cell receptor beta chains from the same sample are listed, as sequenced in a study of cytomegalovirus exposure and HLA in healthy donors. The PCR was carried out with 60 Vbeta primers and 13 Jbeta primers. Profiled with immunoSEQ multiplex PCR; TCRdb holds only in-frame clones, not every one. The sample includes about 120,000 clones, 81% of them seen just once. Specimen: PBMCs. The receptors derive from a woman in her 40s in good health and CMV-seronegative.

This clone was detected only a few times. The rearrangement uses TRBV5-6 and TRBJ1-3; 8 positions agree with TRBD1. V dropped 4 bases and J dropped 1; count of bases not matched to a gene: 1. Germline CDR1 SGHDT, CDR2 YYEEEE. The CDR3 extends over 14 amino acids. The CDR3 is CASSRTGSGNTIYF. The CDR3 region has the DNA TGTGCCAGCAGCCGGACAGGGTCTGGAAACACCATATATTTT. The whole variable domain, remainder taken from reference TRBV5-6 and TRBJ1-3, is DAGVTQSPTHLIKTRGQQVTLRCSPKSGHDTVSWYQQALGQGPQFIFQYYEEEERQRGNFPDRFSGHQFPNYSSELNVNALLLGDSALYLCASSRTGSGNTIYFGEGSWLTVV.

V usage is TRBV4-1 and J usage is TRBJ2-3; TRBD2 aligns across 7 bases. This CDR3 spans 15 amino acids. The J segment lost 3 bases and the V segment lost 2 bases, leaving 5 bases of the junction unmatched. Germline values: CDR1 MGHRA, CDR2 YSYEKL. Written as DNA, the CDR3 is TGCGCCAGCAGCCAATGGGGCGGGGGTACAGATACGCAGTATTTT. Its translation: CASSQWGGGTDTQYF.

This clone has a count of ten or more. The J gene is TRBJ2-3, the V gene TRBV6-5, with 11 positions matching TRBD2. Per the germline V gene, CDR1 is MNHEY and CDR2 is SVGAGI. CDR3 size: 14 residues. The trim removed 5 bases at V and 4 bases at J, leaving 2 bases unmatched. CDR3 protein: CASSELAGADTQYF. CDR3 DNA: TGTGCCAGCAGTGAACTAGCGGGAGCAGATACGCAGTATTTT.

The rearrangement links TRBV18 to TRBJ2-1; 9 positions agree with TRBD1. This CDR3 is 13 amino acids long. V gave up 3 bases and J gave up 7 bases; unmatched junction bases: 1. CDR1 is KGHSH, CDR2 LQKENI, per germline. CDR3 loop: CASSPGTGNEQFF. CDR3 DNA: TGTGCCAGCTCACCCGGGACAGGGAATGAGCAGTTCTTC.

The count of this clone is one. The J gene is TRBJ2-3, the V gene TRBV5-1; 7 bases map to TRBD1. The germline V gene has CDR1 SGHRS and CDR2 YFSETQ. J was trimmed by 0 bases and V by 3 bases; bases with no gene match: 7. The CDR3 covers 16 residues. The CDR3 region is CASSYYGQASTDTQYF. CDR3 bases: TGCGCCAGCAGCTACTACGGACAGGCTAGCACAGATACGCAGTATTTT.

Worth noting for this clone: This sample includes further DNA sequences coding for the same CDR3. The genes are TRBV18 and TRBJ2-7; maybe TRBD1 (5 bases). Trimming took off 2 bases at V and 0 bases at J, with 8 bases between the two ends. Germline V CDR1 and CDR2: KGHSH, LQKENI. The CDR3 loop spans 14 amino acids. Written as DNA, the CDR3 is TGTGCCAGCTCACCAACAGGTTCCTCCTACGAGCAGTACTTC. This encodes CASSPTGSSYEQYF.

V is TRBV18 and J is TRBJ1-1; D not certain. The CDR3 extends over 16 amino acids. Trimming removed 1 base at V and 1 base at J, with 13 bases between. From germline, CDR1 is KGHSH and CDR2 LQKENI. The DNA for the CDR3 is TGTGCCAGCTCACCACGCAGGAAGCCTGGGAACACTGAAGCTTTCTTT. Its translation: CASSPRRKPGNTEAFF.

This rearrangement joins TRBV7-2 to TRBJ2-3; possibly TRBD2 for D (6 bases). Germline CDR1 SGHTA, CDR2 FQGNSA. Trimming stripped 0 bases from V and 5 bases from J, with 12 bases between. The CDR3 totals 15 residues. The CDR3 DNA is TGTGCCAGCAGCTTAGCGGGGAGGTGGATAGATACGCAGTATTTT. Residues: CASSLAGRWIDTQYF.

This clone was counted a few times. The chain joins TRBV10-3 to TRBJ2-7, with 15 positions matching TRBD2. V trimming: 2 bases; J trimming: 2 bases; junction bases outside the gene matches: 4. The CDR3 consists of 17 residues. Germline CDR1 is ENHRY and CDR2 is SYGVKD. The CDR3 is CAISEGLAGGHPYEQYF. The CDR3 nucleotides are TGTGCCATCAGTGAGGGACTAGCGGGAGGGCATCCCTACGAGCAGTACTTC.

The V gene is TRBV9, the J gene TRBJ1-4; tentatively, D is TRBD1 (6 bases). V dropped 3 bases and J dropped 3 bases, with 12 bases sitting between them. Germline loops: CDR1 SGDLS, CDR2 YYNGEE. The CDR3 runs 15 residues. CDR3: CASSAQGRPNEKLFF. The CDR3 region has the DNA TGTGCCAGCAGCGCTCAGGGGAGACCTAATGAAAAACTGTTTTTT.

The rearrangement joins TRBV9 to TRBJ2-7; a possible D gene is TRBD2 (6 bases). CDR1 is SGDLS, CDR2 YYNGEE, per germline. This CDR3 spans 15 amino acids. V was trimmed by 0 bases and J by 3 bases, leaving 13 bases between them. The CDR3 coding sequence is TGTGCCAGCAGCGTAGGTCGGGACTCCTTCTACGAGCAGTACTTC. The encoded protein is CASSVGRDSFYEQYF. Complete variable domain (other parts from reference TRBV9 and TRBJ2-7): DSGVTQTPKHLITATGQRVTLRCSPRSGDLSVYWYQQSLDQGLQFLIQYYNGEERAKGNILERFSAQQFPDLHSELNLSSLELGDSALYFCASSVGRDSFYEQYFGPGTRLTVT.

V and J are TRBV5-1 and TRBJ2-1; tentative D call: TRBD1 (6 bases). CDR1 is SGHRS and CDR2 is YFSETQ in the germline V gene. Trimming removed 4 bases from V and 8 bases from J, with 22 bases in between. The CDR3 has 16 residues. The CDR3 is CASSHSFQGRFDEQFF. CDR3 DNA: TGCGCCAGCAGCCATTCATTCCAGGGGCGATTCGATGAGCAGTTCTTC.

As to this clone: An end of the junction does not agree with germline; a read error may underlie this. The chain is built from TRBV7-9 and TRBJ2-5; perhaps TRBD1 as D (6 bases). The CDR3 has 16 amino acids. Germline CDR1 and CDR2: SEHNR and FQNEAQ (reference sequence). CDR3 sequence (DNA): TGTTCCAGCAGCCCACCACCAAAGGGGGTCGAGGAGACCCAGTACTTC. This translates into CSSSPPPKGVEETQYF.

This clone was counted between two and nine times. The chain employs TRBV5-1 and TRBJ1-1, with 8 bases fitting TRBD1. This CDR3 is built from 13 residues. CDR1 SGHRS and CDR2 YFSETQ come from the germline V gene. Trimming removed 6 bases from V and 2 bases from J; junction bases left unmatched: 3. CDR3 amino acids: CASNRGINTEAFF. CDR3 DNA sequence: TGCGCCAGCAACAGGGGGATCAACACTGAAGCTTTCTTT. The variable domain in full, completed from reference TRBV5-1 and TRBJ1-1, reads KAGVTQTPRYLIKTRGQQVTLSCSPISGHRSVSWYQQTPGQGLQFLFEYFSETQRNKGNFPGRFSGRQFSNSRSEMNVSTLELGDSALYLCASNRGINTEAFFGQGTRLTVV.

V and J are TRBV5-1 and TRBJ2-3, with a possible D match to TRBD2 (7 bases). Germline CDR1 is SGHRS and CDR2 is YFSETQ. This CDR3 is 16 amino acids long. Between the trimmed V and J ends, which lost 6 bases and 5 bases, there was a span of 22 bases. CDR3 DNA sequence: TGCGCCAGCATCCCCGGGGCCGGGGGGCGAGTAGATACGCAGTATTTT. Amino acid sequence: CASIPGAGGRVDTQYF.

The chain uses TRBV6-5 and TRBJ2-5; TRBD1 might be the D (6 bases). Trimming stripped 2 bases from V and 2 bases from J, with 9 bases between. Germline CDR1 reads MNHEY; CDR2 reads SVGAGI. CDR3 length: 14 residues. Here the CDR3 reads CASSYGQLQETQYF. CDR3 nucleotide sequence: TGTGCCAGCAGTTACGGACAGTTACAAGAGACCCAGTACTTC.

The rearrangement links TRBV14 to TRBJ2-7; 9 bases align to TRBD2. This CDR3 is built from 14 residues. Germline CDR1 reads SGHDN; CDR2 reads FVKESK. The junction had 8 bases not matched to a gene; V was cut back by 4 bases and J by 7 bases. The CDR3: CASSPAGGLEEQYF. The CDR3 DNA reads TGTGCCAGCAGCCCAGCGGGAGGACTAGAAGAGCAGTACTTC.

This clone appeared a single time. This chain joins TRBV9 and TRBJ2-2; weak D call: TRBD2 (5 bases). The CDR3 spans 15 residues. Germline V lookup: CDR1 SGDLS, CDR2 YYNGEE. Trimming took 0 bases from V and 3 from J, leaving 9 bases between them. CDR3 loop: CASSVAGTHTGELFF. Here the CDR3 DNA reads TGTGCCAGCAGCGTAGCGGGAACCCACACCGGGGAGCTGTTTTTT.

The rearrangement joins TRBV19 to TRBJ2-1; D remains ambiguous. Trimming left V 1 base short and J 0 bases short, with 13 bases between. Germline V gives CDR1 LNHDA, CDR2 SQIVND (reference sequence). The CDR3 covers 17 residues. The CDR3 spells CASSIGRRLSSYNEQFF. The CDR3, as DNA: TGTGCCAGTAGTATAGGCCGGCGGCTGAGCTCCTACAATGAGCAGTTCTTC.

V gene TRBV6-6 combines with J gene TRBJ2-1; a weak D match, TRBD2 (7 bases). Trimming left V 5 bases short and J 8 bases short, with 16 bases between. There are 14 residues in the CDR3. Germline-derived CDR1 and CDR2 are MNHNY and SVGAGI (reference sequence). CDR3 DNA sequence: TGTGCCAGCAGTCTTCGGAGGGGGAGGGATGAGCAGTTCTTC. Translation gives CASSLRRGRDEQFF.

The rearrangement links TRBV5-4 to TRBJ2-1; 12 nucleotides align to TRBD2. The CDR3 has 20 residues. Germline V gene data show CDR1 as SGHNT and CDR2 as YYREEE (reference sequence). V dropped 2 bases and J dropped 0; count of bases not matched to a gene: 12. For the CDR3, the DNA is TGTGCCAGCAGCTTTCCCGGACTAGCGGGATCAATTAGCTCCTACAATGAGCAGTTCTTC. Its protein is CASSFPGLAGSISSYNEQFF.

The chain joins TRBV5-1 to TRBJ2-3; 8 bases fit TRBD2. The V and J ends lost 1 base and 5 bases, in that order; junction bases with no gene match: 9. CDR1 and CDR2 from the germline V gene are SGHRS and YFSETQ. The CDR3 extends over 16 amino acids. The DNA for the CDR3 is TGCGCCAGCAGCTTGCCAGCGGGAGATTTTAGAGATACGCAGTATTTT. Translated, it gives CASSLPAGDFRDTQYF.

This clone came up once. This chain uses TRBV19 with TRBJ1-5; D possibly corresponds to TRBD1 (5 bases). The CDR3 consists of 15 residues. V lost 5 bases, J lost 6 bases, and 17 bases lay in between. Germline loops: CDR1 LNHDA, CDR2 SQIVND (reference sequence). CDR3 sequence (DNA): TGTGCCAGTAGTCTCTTAGGAGGGACGGGTCAGCCCCAGCATTTT. Protein product: CASSLLGGTGQPQHF.

This clone was seen just once. The V gene is TRBV6-5, the J gene TRBJ1-2, with no clear D. This CDR3 is built from 13 residues. V was trimmed by 2 bases and J by 6 bases, leaving 10 bases between them. Germline CDR1 MNHEY, CDR2 SVGAGI. CDR3 sequence: CASSYGEGNGYTF. Here the CDR3 DNA reads TGTGCCAGCAGTTACGGCGAGGGCAATGGCTACACCTTC.

V is TRBV10-1 and J is TRBJ2-3, with 8 bases that match TRBD1. Germline-derived CDR1 and CDR2 are WNHNN and SYGVQD (reference sequence). CDR3 size: 14 residues. J gave up 7 bases and V 3 bases, and 6 bases lay outside the gene matches. CDR3 nucleotide sequence: TGCGCCAGCAGTGAACTCCAGGGGGCGCATACGCAGTATTTT. The encoded protein is CASSELQGAHTQYF.

The CDR3 nucleotides are TGTGCCAGCAGTTACGGCGGGAGTTATGGCTACACCTTC. Translation gives CASSYGGSYGYTF. The V call is TRBV6-5, the J call TRBJ1-2; D unresolved. The CDR3 length is 13 residues. Germline CDR1 and CDR2: MNHEY and SVGAGI. The V end was cut by 2 bases, the J end by 5 bases, with 9 bases between.

V usage is TRBV10-3 and J usage is TRBJ1-1, with 8 bases identical to TRBD1. The germline gives CDR1 ENHRY, CDR2 SYGVKD. With V trimmed by 5 bases and J by 4 bases, 9 bases remained unmatched. The CDR3 has 15 amino acids. CDR3 region: CAISTRQGRGTEAFF. CDR3 DNA sequence: TGTGCCATCAGTACCCGACAGGGGAGGGGCACTGAAGCTTTCTTT.

The CDR3: CASSPKREQYF. In nucleotides, the CDR3 is TGTGCCAGCAGCCCCAAGCGCGAGCAGTACTTC. V and J are TRBV7-8 and TRBJ2-7; the D is unclear. Looked up from germline, CDR1 is SGHVS and CDR2 is FQNEAQ. The CDR3 consists of 11 residues. V dropped 5 bases and J dropped 6 bases, with 8 bases sitting between them.

Regarding this clone: The identical CDR3 is also encoded by other nucleotide sequences in the sample. This chain uses TRBV19 with TRBJ1-1, with D possibly matching TRBD1 (6 bases). Germline V CDR1 and CDR2: LNHDA, SQIVND (reference sequence). The CDR3 spans 17 residues. The V gene lost 6 bases and the J gene lost 0 bases, with 20 bases spanning the gap. The CDR3 DNA reads as TGTGCCAGTAGAAAGGTTCGAAGACAGGAGATGAACACTGAAGCTTTCTTT. Amino acid sequence: CASRKVRRQEMNTEAFF.

The V gene is TRBV5-1, the J gene TRBJ1-1; no reliable D call. Germline V lookup: CDR1 SGHRS, CDR2 YFSETQ. V lost 5 bases to trimming and J lost 7 bases, with 12 bases between them. The length of the CDR3 is 12 residues. CDR3 residues: CASSLVAGEAFF. The CDR3 DNA follows: TGCGCCAGCAGTTTAGTGGCGGGTGAAGCTTTCTTT.

The chain links TRBV2 to TRBJ2-7; D is ambiguous. The V and J ends lost 4 bases and 0 bases respectively, with 16 bases between them. The CDR3 runs to 16 residues. Germline V gives CDR1 SNHLY, CDR2 FYNNEI. The CDR3 is CASSVPPARSSYEQYF. The CDR3 nucleotides are TGTGCCAGCAGTGTCCCCCCAGCGAGGAGCTCCTACGAGCAGTACTTC.